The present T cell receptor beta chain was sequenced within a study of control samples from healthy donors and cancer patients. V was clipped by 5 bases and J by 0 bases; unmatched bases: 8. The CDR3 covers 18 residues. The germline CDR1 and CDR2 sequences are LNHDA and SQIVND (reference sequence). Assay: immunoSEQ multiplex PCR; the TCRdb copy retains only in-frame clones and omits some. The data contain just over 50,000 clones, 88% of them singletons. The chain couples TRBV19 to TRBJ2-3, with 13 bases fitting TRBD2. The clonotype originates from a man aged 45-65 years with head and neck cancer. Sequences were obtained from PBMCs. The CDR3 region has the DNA TGTGCCAGTAGTCCCTACCCGGGACTAGCGGGGAGCACAGATACGCAGTATTTT. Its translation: CASSPYPGLAGSTDTQYF.